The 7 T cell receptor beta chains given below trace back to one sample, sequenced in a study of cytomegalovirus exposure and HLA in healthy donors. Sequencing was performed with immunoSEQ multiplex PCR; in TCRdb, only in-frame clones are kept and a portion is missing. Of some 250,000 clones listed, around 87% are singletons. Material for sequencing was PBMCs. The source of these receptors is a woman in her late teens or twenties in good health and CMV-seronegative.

CDR3 sequence (DNA): TGTGCCAGCAGCTTAATTTCGGCAGGCAACACCGGGGAGCTGTTTTTT. This codes for CASSLISAGNTGELFF. This chain uses TRBV11-2 with TRBJ2-2; D remains ambiguous. Germline CDR1 reads SGHAT; CDR2 reads FQNNGV. This CDR3 has 16 amino acids. Trimming cost V 2 bases and J 2 bases, with 12 bases left between them.

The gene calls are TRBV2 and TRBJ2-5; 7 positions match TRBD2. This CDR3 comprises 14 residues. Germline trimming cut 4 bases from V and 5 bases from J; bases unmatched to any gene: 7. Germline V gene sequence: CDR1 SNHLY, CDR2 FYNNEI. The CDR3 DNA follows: TGTGCCAGCAGTGTGTCTGCGGGGGTTGAGACCCAGTACTTC. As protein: CASSVSAGVETQYF. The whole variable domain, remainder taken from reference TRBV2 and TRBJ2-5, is EPEVTQTPSHQVTQMGQEVILRCVPISNHLYFYWYRQILGQKVEFLVSFYNNEISEKSEIFDDQFSVERPDGSNFTLKIRSTKLEDSAMYFCASSVSAGVETQYFGPGTRLLVL.

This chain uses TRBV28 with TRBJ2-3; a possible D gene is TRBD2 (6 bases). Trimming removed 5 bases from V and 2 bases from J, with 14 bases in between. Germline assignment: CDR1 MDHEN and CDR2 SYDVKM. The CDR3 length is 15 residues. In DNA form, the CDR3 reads TGTGCCAGCAGTGATGGGGCGGACTACACAGATACGCAGTATTTT. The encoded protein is CASSDGADYTDTQYF.

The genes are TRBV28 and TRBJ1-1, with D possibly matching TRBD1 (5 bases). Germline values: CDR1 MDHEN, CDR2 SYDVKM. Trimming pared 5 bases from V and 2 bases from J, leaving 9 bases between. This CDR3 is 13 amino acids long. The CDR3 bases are TGTGCCAGCAGTGACAGATCCAACACTGAAGCTTTCTTT. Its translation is CASSDRSNTEAFF.

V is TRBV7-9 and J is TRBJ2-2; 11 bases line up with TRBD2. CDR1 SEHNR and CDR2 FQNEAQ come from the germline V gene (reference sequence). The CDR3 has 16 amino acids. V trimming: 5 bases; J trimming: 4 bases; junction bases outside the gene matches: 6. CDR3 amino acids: CASSTTLAGVTGELFF. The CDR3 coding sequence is TGTGCCAGCAGCACTACACTAGCGGGGGTCACCGGGGAGCTGTTTTTT.

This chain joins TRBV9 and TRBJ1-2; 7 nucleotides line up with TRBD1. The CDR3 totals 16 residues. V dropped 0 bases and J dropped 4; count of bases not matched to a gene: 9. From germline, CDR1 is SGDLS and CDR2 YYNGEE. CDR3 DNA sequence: TGTGCCAGCAGCGTAGTTAGTGGGGACAGTACCTATGGCTACACCTTC. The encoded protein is CASSVVSGDSTYGYTF.

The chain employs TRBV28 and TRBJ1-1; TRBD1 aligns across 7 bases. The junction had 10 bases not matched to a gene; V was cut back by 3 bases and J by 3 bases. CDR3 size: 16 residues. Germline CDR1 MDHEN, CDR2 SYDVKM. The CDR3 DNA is TGTGCCAGCAGTTTCCGAATAAGTACAGGGGACACTGAAGCTTTCTTT. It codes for CASSFRISTGDTEAFF. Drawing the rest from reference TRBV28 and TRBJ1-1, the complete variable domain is DVKVTQSSRYLVKRTGEKVFLECVQDMDHENMFWYRQDPGLGLRLIYFSYDVKMKEKGDIPEGYSVSREKKERFSLILESASTNQTSMYLCASSFRISTGDTEAFFGQGTRLTVV.